This T cell receptor beta chain derives from a study of T cells in Graves' hyperthyroidism and ophthalmopathy (dated by TCRdb to the late 2010s). About the study as a whole: Peripheral blood samples were taken at the time of initial diagnosis, prior to any treatment. Prospective prediction of ophthalmopathy was tested in an independent validation cohort consisting of 18 to 20 hyperthyroidism patients and approximately 16 patients who later progressed to ophthalmopathy. The 100 or so discovery patients were divided at random into training and test sets in a 7:3 ratio. Following sampling, methimazole starting at 30 mg daily was given to hyperthyroidism patients, and high-dose intravenous methylprednisolone was given to ophthalmopathy patients. To identify TCR V-J signatures that set the groups apart, the researchers used a discovery cohort of 100 patients, made up of 40 to 45 with Graves' ophthalmopathy and 55 to 65 with stable Graves' hyperthyroidism. Thyroid tissue and blood T-cell repertoires from more than five Graves' hyperthyroidism patients were also compared in the study. The paper reports TCR Vbeta CDR3 sequencing of some 140 peripheral blood samples: approximately 41 ophthalmopathy, around 80 hyperthyroidism and approximately 17 progressor patients.

V was cut back by 3 bases and J by 5 bases, leaving a gap of 14 bases between them. Its CDR3 holds 15 amino acids, cysteine through phenylalanine. CDR3 DNA only is kept here, 45 bases in frame from base 1. The paper as a whole reports these results and caveats: No statistical method was used to set the sample size in advance, and investigators knew the group allocation. A model built on a 13 V-J signature distinguished ophthalmopathy from stable hyperthyroidism, reaching about 89% sensitivity and under 84% specificity in cross-validation and 80%/75% in testing. Most expanded thyroid clonotypes (frequency above 0.001) were also found in blood, which suggests that blood repertoires may mirror thyroid immune responses. In validation, progression to ophthalmopathy was predicted by the model with about 70% sensitivity and around 75% specificity, a median of approximately 6.5 months before onset.

This clonotype was seen only a few times. The specificity of this receptor is unknown. Base qualities are missing; no much larger clone stands one base away. The TCR beta CDR3 regions were amplified from RNA transcripts. The TCR CDR3 was subjected to a first round of RT-PCR using the HTBI primer set and the Qiagen OneStep RT-PCR kit. A second multiplex PCR round built the libraries, followed by size selection and purification. Paired-end sequencing of the libraries was performed with 100 bp reads on an Illumina HiSeq2000. Per the source publication's procedure: SOAPnuke was used to process the raw data, throwing out any read that contained adapters or uncalled bases, had a mean Phred below 15, or lacked an exact constant-primer or identifier match. COPE v1.2.5 was used to merge the high-quality paired reads, and each unique nucleotide sequence was defined as a clonotype. MiTCR v1.1 was used to align the clonotypes against IMGT TRBV, TRBD and TRBJ reference segments. The analysis included only V-J combinations with a frequency above 0.0001, which together covered roughly 99% of the repertoires. A TCS score was defined as the ratio between F50 (clonal expansion) and ExV (chaos), using BLOSUM62-based TCRdist between CDR3 peptides within each V-J. Welch's t-statistics and random forest reduced 514 V-J features to 10 to 15, which were used in a naive Bayes classifier (R e1071). The Morisita-Horn index was used to measure how similar the thyroid and blood repertoires were. The raw public data were reprocessed by TCRdb itself: fastp quality trimming at Q25, MiXCR clonotype calling, in-frame beta chains only. Rows merge per CDR3 protein into single entries with the most common DNA and genes. The V and J calls and clone size are TCRdb's, not the authors'. The sample table shows hundreds of thousands of distinct CDR3 sequences, and about 15% are seen once. Roughly 4.5% of the sample is taken by the ten largest.

Moderately to severely active disease, a Clinical Activity Score of at least 3, a NOSPECS grade of at least 4, and a duration under 3 months were present in ophthalmopathy patients. Exclusion was applied to patients with uncontrolled infections, other autoimmune diseases, pregnancy or lactation. Diagnoses relied on clinical symptoms, serum thyroxine and TRAb, thyroid ultrasound and orbital computed tomography. PBMCs were isolated from about 10 ml of fresh peripheral blood by Ficoll-Paque density gradient centrifugation. Total RNA was extracted with Trizol reagent, and quality was checked on an Agilent 2100 Bioanalyzer.

The rearrangement joined TRBV12-3 or TRBV12-4 to TRBJ1-5, with no confidently assigned D gene. The sequence was collected from a woman aged 40 to 55 with Graves' ophthalmopathy. The sequenced sample consisted of blood. The CDR3 region reads CASSLSPRSYQPQHF. In nucleotides, the sequence is TGTGCCAGCAGTTTGTCCCCCAGGTCCTATCAGCCCCAGCATTTT.